What follows are 25 T cell receptor beta chains derived from one specimen sequenced in a study of T cell changes during pregnancy in multiple sclerosis. The method was immunoSEQ multiplex PCR; TCRdb's version includes in-frame clones alone and lacks a portion of them. The sample records tens of thousands of clones, 85% to 90% being singletons. The sample in question was CD4+ T cells from peripheral blood mononuclear cells, obtained in the first trimester of pregnancy. The receptors come from a female donor with multiple sclerosis, enrolled in a pregnancy study.

The CDR3 loop is CASSYIVAGNNSPLHF. The CDR3 coding sequence is TGTGCCAGCAGTTACATCGTGGCAGGGAATAATTCACCCCTCCACTTT. This sequence joins TRBV6-5 and TRBJ1-6; tentative D call: TRBD1 (5 bases). With 2 bases removed from V and 5 bases from J, the gap between germline ends came to 13 bases. Looked up from germline, CDR1 is MNHEY and CDR2 is SVGAGI. This CDR3 is built from 16 residues.

The chain has TRBV7-9 and TRBJ2-5; 9 bases align to TRBD2. With V trimmed by 7 bases and J by 2 bases, 5 bases remained unmatched. Germline lookup yields CDR1 SEHNR and CDR2 FQNEAQ (reference sequence). The CDR3 length is 14 residues. Here the CDR3 DNA reads TGTGCCAGCAATCGGGCGGGGGGGCAAGAGACCCAGTACTTC. Its translation: CASNRAGGQETQYF.

The CDR3 sequence is CASSSMGQGNTIYF. DNA of the CDR3: TGTGCCAGCAGTTCAATGGGACAGGGAAACACCATATATTTT. The genes are TRBV28 and TRBJ1-3; 7 nucleotides line up with TRBD1. J was trimmed by 4 bases and V by 4 bases; bases with no gene match: 4. The CDR3 runs to 14 residues. CDR1 is MDHEN and CDR2 is SYDVKM in the germline V gene.

J is TRBJ2-4 and V is TRBV30; 7 bases align to TRBD1. Losses at the gene ends were 7 bases for V and 6 bases for J; bases not matched to a gene: 3. Germline CDR1 and CDR2: GTSNPN and SVGIG (reference sequence). CDR3 length: 11 residues. DNA of the CDR3: TGTGCCTTGCGACAGGGAAACATTCAGTACTTC. Encoded protein: CALRQGNIQYF.

The chain joins TRBV27 to TRBJ2-5, with TRBD1 matching 11 bases. Unmatched junction bases numbered 2, after V lost 0 bases and J lost 5 bases. The CDR3 is made up of 15 amino acids. CDR1 is MNHEY, CDR2 SMNVEV, per germline (reference sequence). DNA for the CDR3: TGTGCCAGCAGTTTATCGGACAGGGGGCGGGAGACCCAGTACTTC. Translation gives CASSLSDRGRETQYF.

This chain connects TRBV7-2 to TRBJ1-2; D might be TRBD1 (5 bases). The CDR3 is 15 amino acids. The V gene lost 3 bases and the J gene lost 3 bases, with 14 bases spanning the gap. CDR1 is SGHTA, CDR2 FQGNSA, per germline. DNA for the CDR3: TGTGCCAGCAGCTTGACAGCTACCTTGGACTATGGCTACACCTTC. Its translation is CASSLTATLDYGYTF.

The rearrangement uses TRBV9 and TRBJ2-2; D is unclear. V lost 0 bases and J lost 7, with 7 bases in between. The length of the CDR3 is 13 residues. CDR1 and CDR2 (germline): SGDLS, YYNGEE. CDR3 protein: CASSVGTVGELFF. The CDR3 bases are TGTGCCAGCAGCGTAGGTACGGTCGGGGAGCTGTTTTTT.

The chain couples TRBV11-2 to TRBJ1-1, with a tentative D call TRBD1 (6 bases). Trimming left V 6 bases short and J 5 bases short, with 13 bases between. Germline assignment: CDR1 SGHAT and CDR2 FQNNGV. The length of the CDR3 is 13 residues. In DNA, the CDR3 is TGTGCCAGCAGATATACAGGGCGAACTGAAGCTTTCTTT. Amino acid sequence: CASRYTGRTEAFF.

The chain carries TRBV7-2 and TRBJ1-5; 8 bases match TRBD1. V gave up 5 bases and J gave up 6 bases; unmatched junction bases: 6. CDR1 and CDR2 from the germline V gene are SGHTA and FQGNSA. The CDR3 runs to 14 residues. Here the CDR3 DNA reads TGTGCCAGCAGCCCCCGGACAGGGAGTCAGCCCCAGCATTTT. As protein: CASSPRTGSQPQHF.

CDR3 in DNA: TGTGCCAGCAGCTTTGGGACTACACAAGAGACCCAGTACTTC. The encoded protein is CASSFGTTQETQYF. The chain carries TRBV7-3 and TRBJ2-5, with TRBD2 matching over 7 bases. With 3 bases clipped from V and 2 bases from J, the junction kept 3 bases outside the gene matches. CDR1 is SGHTA, CDR2 FQGTGA, per germline. The CDR3 is made up of 14 amino acids.

The rearrangement links TRBV9 to TRBJ2-7, with D perhaps TRBD2 (6 bases). The CDR3 is 16 amino acids. In germline, CDR1 is SGDLS, CDR2 YYNGEE. The V end lost 2 bases, the J end lost 0 bases, and 15 bases lay between the germline ends. CDR3 region: CASSVSERAASYEQYF. The CDR3 nucleotides are TGTGCCAGCAGCGTGTCGGAGCGGGCGGCCTCCTACGAGCAGTACTTC.

The chain has TRBV11-2 and TRBJ1-2; no clear D gene. The V end was cut by 4 bases, the J end by 4 bases, with 13 bases between. Germline V gene sequence: CDR1 SGHAT, CDR2 FQNNGV. This CDR3 contains 14 residues. CDR3 sequence: CASSSGREVYGYTF. The CDR3 DNA sequence: TGTGCCAGCAGCTCAGGAAGAGAAGTCTATGGCTACACCTTC. The whole variable domain, remainder taken from reference TRBV11-2 and TRBJ1-2, is EAGVAQSPRYKIIEKRQSVAFWCNPISGHATLYWYQQILGQGPKLLIQFQNNGVVDDSQLPKDRFSAERLKGVDSTLKIQPAKLEDSAVYLCASSSGREVYGYTFGSGTRLTVV.

The genes are TRBV5-1 and TRBJ2-2; possibly TRBD1 for D (6 bases). Trimming removed 4 bases from V and 0 bases from J, with 13 bases in between. This CDR3 spans 16 amino acids. The germline V gene encodes CDR1 SGHRS and CDR2 YFSETQ. The CDR3 DNA is TGCGCCAGCAGCCAACCCGGGACACCGAACACCGGGGAGCTGTTTTTT. Its translation is CASSQPGTPNTGELFF.

The J gene is TRBJ2-7, the V gene TRBV6-1; D is ambiguous. Germline CDR1 MNHNS, CDR2 SASEGT. V was trimmed by 2 bases and J by 3 bases, leaving 11 bases between them. There are 14 residues in the CDR3. The CDR3: CASSETSGYYEQYF. CDR3 bases: TGTGCCAGCAGTGAAACATCAGGTTACTACGAGCAGTACTTC.

This clone was found once. The chain employs TRBV18 and TRBJ2-1, with D possibly matching TRBD2 (6 bases). V lost 6 bases, J lost 2 bases, and 14 bases lay in between. The germline CDR1 and CDR2 sequences are KGHSH and LQKENI. The CDR3 length is 15 residues. In DNA, the CDR3 is TGTGCCAGCTCCGTCTTTCGGGAGACCTACAATGAGCAGTTCTTC. Protein product: CASSVFRETYNEQFF.

V usage is TRBV19 and J usage is TRBJ1-5; TRBD1 aligns across 9 bases. CDR1 and CDR2 from the germline V gene are LNHDA and SQIVND (reference sequence). The CDR3 totals 15 residues. V lost 4 bases to trimming and J lost 4 bases; unmatched junction nucleotides: 5. The CDR3 is CASSTEGQGNQPQHF. The CDR3 bases are TGTGCCAGTAGTACCGAGGGACAGGGAAATCAGCCCCAGCATTTT.

V usage is TRBV30 and J usage is TRBJ2-1, with 15 bases fitting TRBD2. Per germline, CDR1 GTSNPN and CDR2 SVGIG (reference sequence). V gave up 1 base and J gave up 4 bases; unmatched junction bases: 8. The CDR3 length is 18 residues. DNA of the CDR3: TGTGCCTGGAGTGACTCGGGACTAGCGGGGGGTACTTACAATGAGCAGTTCTTC. Translating gives CAWSDSGLAGGTYNEQFF.

The chain links TRBV4-3 to TRBJ2-2; no definite D call. The CDR3 contains 15 residues. V lost 1 base to trimming and J lost 4 bases, with 10 bases between them. Germline CDR1 and CDR2: LGHNA and YSLEER. The CDR3 here is CASSQGVVATGELFF. The CDR3 DNA is TGCGCCAGCAGCCAAGGCGTAGTCGCCACCGGGGAGCTGTTTTTT.

This chain uses TRBV4-1 with TRBJ1-2; D gene ambiguous. CDR1 is MGHRA and CDR2 is YSYEKL in the germline V gene. CDR3 length equals 12 residues. The V end lost 1 base, the J end lost 7 bases, and 7 bases lay between the germline ends. The chain's CDR3 is CASSQGGSGYTF. CDR3 DNA: TGCGCCAGCAGCCAAGGAGGGAGTGGCTACACCTTC.

The chain carries TRBV29-1 and TRBJ2-7; 7 bases are a match to TRBD1. The CDR3 has 14 residues. CDR1 is SQVTM and CDR2 is ANQGSEA in the germline V gene. V gave up 4 bases and J gave up 4 bases; unmatched junction bases: 10. The CDR3 region is CSVGGGRGKYEQYF. The CDR3 coding sequence is TGCAGCGTTGGAGGGGGCAGGGGGAAATACGAGCAGTACTTC.

The chain has TRBV7-6 and TRBJ2-5; 10 bases are shared with TRBD1. The V gene's germline CDR1 is SGHVS and CDR2 FNYEAQ. V trimming: 5 bases; J trimming: 3 bases; junction bases outside the gene matches: 6. This CDR3 comprises 15 residues. The CDR3 region is CASSGGQGREETQYF. The CDR3 DNA sequence: TGTGCCAGCAGCGGGGGACAGGGGCGGGAAGAGACCCAGTACTTC.

This chain connects TRBV19 to TRBJ1-1; 8 bases align to TRBD1. The V gene end was trimmed by 5 bases and the J gene end by 0 bases; junction bases not matched to a gene: 2. CDR3 size: 14 residues. Germline V gene data show CDR1 as LNHDA and CDR2 as SQIVND (reference sequence). CDR3 loop: CASSATGVNTEAFF. The CDR3, as DNA: TGTGCCAGTAGTGCGACAGGGGTGAACACTGAAGCTTTCTTT.

The J gene is TRBJ2-7, the V gene TRBV10-3; 7 bases agree with TRBD2. CDR1 is ENHRY and CDR2 is SYGVKD in the germline V gene. This CDR3 has 17 residues. J gave up 7 bases and V 4 bases, and 19 bases lay outside the gene matches. CDR3 DNA: TGTGCCATCAGTGTTTTCTTGACTAGCCCGGGAGATAGGGAGCAGTACTTC. The encoded protein is CAISVFLTSPGDREQYF.

The chain carries TRBV6-6 and TRBJ2-7, with D perhaps matching TRBD2 (6 bases). Germline V gives CDR1 MNHNY, CDR2 SVGAGI (reference sequence). This CDR3 has 15 residues. The ends were cut back, 6 bases at V and 0 bases at J, with 15 bases in the middle. CDR3 region: CASSPRGGDSYEQYF. The CDR3 region has the DNA TGTGCCAGCAGCCCTAGGGGCGGGGACTCCTACGAGCAGTACTTC.

This sequence joins TRBV28 and TRBJ1-2, with no clear D. The CDR3 runs to 12 residues. V was clipped by 2 bases and J by 8 bases, with 9 bases between them. The germline V gene encodes CDR1 MDHEN and CDR2 SYDVKM. The CDR3 spells CASSLTHQGYTF. The CDR3 region has the DNA TGTGCCAGCAGTTTAACACACCAGGGCTACACCTTC.